These 9 T cell receptor beta chains share one sample of origin, sequenced in a study of vaccination and CD4 T cells after COVID-19. Indicated treatment: roughly ten-day PBMC culture with coronavirus spike peptide pools or control peptides (ViraFEST assay). Sequenced with the Oncomine TCR Beta short-read assay was DNA taken from cultured CD4+ T cells. One entry per CDR3 protein results from TCRdb running MiXCR on the PCR reads. The sample yields around 22,000 distinct CDR3 sequences, approximately 30% seen once. These TCRs are of unknown antigen specificity. The sequenced sample consisted of cultured CD4+ T cells from blood. These receptors originate from a human donor with COVID-19.

This chain uses TRBV11-1 with TRBJ1-1; D unresolved. Looked up from germline, CDR1 is SGHAT and CDR2 is FQDESV (reference sequence). The CDR3 spans 14 residues. Deletions cut 1 base from V and 4 bases from J, with 10 bases between. The CDR3 loop reads CASSLGVSSTEAFF. Here the CDR3 DNA reads TGTGCCAGCAGCTTAGGGGTTTCCTCCACTGAAGCTTTCTTT.

This clonotype was detected a few times. The rearrangement links TRBV20-1 to TRBJ2-7, with 10 bases lining up with TRBD2. Trimming took 0 bases from V and 7 from J; bases not matched to a gene: 12. In germline, CDR1 is DFQATT, CDR2 SNEGSKA (reference sequence). The CDR3 contains 16 residues. CDR3 amino acids: CSARDHASGGGVEQYF. The CDR3 nucleotides are TGCAGTGCTAGAGATCACGCTAGCGGGGGCGGGGTGGAGCAGTACTTC.

This clonotype was seen a handful of times. This chain links TRBV7-2 with TRBJ2-5; 11 positions match TRBD2. CDR1 SGHTA and CDR2 FQGNSA come from the germline V gene. This CDR3 has 15 amino acids. Germline trimming cut 5 bases from V and 7 bases from J; bases unmatched to any gene: 9. The CDR3 is CASSPLAGAGGTQYF. The CDR3 coding sequence is TGTGCCAGCAGCCCACTAGCGGGGGCCGGAGGGACCCAGTACTTC.

The chain is built from TRBV5-1 and TRBJ2-2; 9 bases are a match to TRBD1. Germline trimming cut 0 bases from V and 5 bases from J; bases unmatched to any gene: 5. CDR1 and CDR2 (germline): SGHRS, YFSETQ. This CDR3 has 16 residues. The CDR3 DNA is TGCGCCAGCAGCTTGGAAGTGACAGGGGGGACCGGGGAGCTGTTTTTT. Protein: CASSLEVTGGTGELFF.

The chain is built from TRBV19 and TRBJ2-1, with D unclear. CDR1 and CDR2 from the germline V gene are LNHDA and SQIVND (reference sequence). CDR3 length: 14 residues. Trimming pared 5 bases from V and 7 bases from J, leaving 15 bases between. The CDR3: CASSFRKGWNEQFF. DNA for the CDR3: TGTGCCAGTAGTTTCCGGAAAGGCTGGAATGAGCAGTTCTTC.

The genes are TRBV5-1 and TRBJ2-7, with D perhaps TRBD1 (6 bases). The CDR3 length is 15 residues. Per germline, CDR1 SGHRS and CDR2 YFSETQ. V lost 1 base and J 6 bases, leaving 17 bases between the germline ends. Written as DNA, the CDR3 is TGCGCCAGCAGCTTGCCCCAGGGGCAGGCGCTCGAGCAGTACTTC. Translation: CASSLPQGQALEQYF.

In its sample, this clonotype is medium-sized. The rearrangement links TRBV24-1 to TRBJ1-2, with D possibly TRBD1 on 6 matching bases. The germline V and J ends were trimmed by 1 base and 7 bases, with 6 bases remaining between them. Per the germline V gene, CDR1 is KGHDR and CDR2 is SFDVKD. The CDR3 has 12 residues. This CDR3 is CATSDFRGGYTF. The CDR3 coding sequence is TGTGCCACCAGTGATTTCAGGGGTGGCTACACCTTC.

The chain carries TRBV3-1 and TRBJ1-2, with D possibly being TRBD1 (6 bases). The CDR3 is 14 residues long. Trimming took off 3 bases at V and 3 bases at J, with 11 bases between the two ends. Germline V gives CDR1 LGHDT, CDR2 YNNKEL (reference sequence). CDR3 nucleotide sequence: TGTGCCAGCAGCCAGGTACAGGGTTACTATGGCTACACCTTC. It specifies CASSQVQGYYGYTF. Using reference TRBV3-1 and TRBJ1-2 for the parts outside the CDR3, the full variable domain is DTAVSQTPKYLVTQMGNDKSIKCEQNLGHDTMYWYKQDSKKFLKIMFSYNNKELIINETVPNRFSPKSPDKAHLNLHINSLELGDSAVYFCASSQVQGYYGYTFGSGTRLTVV.

The gene calls are TRBV20-1 and TRBJ1-2, with D hard to call. CDR3 length equals 14 residues. Per the germline V gene, CDR1 is DFQATT and CDR2 is SNEGSKA (reference sequence). Trimming pared 6 bases from V and 4 bases from J, leaving 18 bases between. The CDR3 loop reads CSAPTQQRGYGYTF. The DNA of the CDR3 is TGCAGTGCCCCGACGCAGCAAAGAGGCTATGGCTACACCTTC.